The T cell receptor (beta chain) described here comes from a study of T cell responses to AZD1222 COVID-19 vaccine (dated by TCRdb to the early 2020s). Background on the whole study: Because spike-specific TCR depth and breadth did not differ between the two schedules, AZD1222 recipients who got a second dose at roughly 4 weeks were pooled with those who got a second dose at roughly 12 weeks. TCR sequencing covered roughly 230 trial participants: 200 to 220 given two doses of AZD1222 and about 26 given two doses of MenACWY control vaccine. Trial participants were enrolled by age into 18-55, 56-69 and 70-plus year subgroups, with around 150, 28 and 57 TCR-sequenced participants respectively. Points the paper makes about the study in general: Most participants were white British and females outnumbered males, and the authors suggested that clonal diversity may have been underestimated. Nearly half of unique spike-specific TCRs reportedly recognized epitopes outside regions mutated in the B.1.351 and B.1.1.7 variants. Conclusions about previously exposed vaccinees are limited, since just a handful of AZD1222 recipients were seropositive for SARS-CoV-2 at baseline. The 56-69-year group was small, and its depth increase did not reach significance, likely because of low power. The vaccine-associated CD4 TCRs covered the entire spike protein, and the dominant responses fell in regions 160-218 and 743-854. Because no samples from the day 14 peak response were available, repertoires could be characterized only after the peak T cell response. After two AZD1222 doses, both the breadth and the depth of spike-specific TCRs were significantly higher than at day 0 and than in MenACWY recipients.

The time point label corresponds to: baseline before first vaccination. Vaccinee samples came from UK trials COV001 and COV002, including a single-blind randomized controlled phase 2/3 trial of AZD1222 (ChAdOx1 nCoV-19) in healthy adults. For TCRbeta chain sequencing, PBMC samples from trial participants were taken at day 0 and at day 28 after the second dose. Comment on this clone: The antigen this receptor binds is unknown. Per-nucleotide qualities are absent, and no much larger clonotype sits a single base away.

Per the germline V gene, SGHVS is the CDR1 and FQNEAQ is the CDR2. Measured from the cysteine to the phenylalanine, the CDR3 is 13 residues long. Here the CDR3 DNA is all that survives: 39 bases in frame from base 1. Trimming at the junction amounts to 2 bases on V and 6 bases on J, and the germline ends lie 10 bases apart. The CDR3 regions of human TCRbeta chains were analyzed by immunosequencing. Per the source publication's procedure: TCRs in the repertoires were matched against a reference library of SARS-CoV-2-specific TCRs that had been generated with the MIRA antigen-specificity platform. Breadth was defined as the fraction of unique TCRs that were SARS-CoV-2-associated. Depth was defined as the fraction of total T cells that were SARS-CoV-2-associated. Each spike-specific TCR was assigned to its reactive spike region and to a CD4 or CD8 class using the MIRA data. Log10-transformed breadth and depth values were compared by one-way ANOVA with Sidak's multiple comparisons tests. The table was pulled from immuneACCESS by TCRdb, which kept in-frame rearrangements only. Such tables lose some clones; where checked, under half of the loss comes from unresolved V genes, and the rest has no known cause. Clone size and the V and J calls come from that table; the DNA yielded D and trimming. The sample includes tens of thousands of clones, with 85% observed a single time. In total, the top ten clones hold over 20% of the sample.

Recombination connected TRBV7-8 to TRBJ2-5; D gene: possibly TRBD1, on 6 matching bases. This material consisted of peripheral blood, taken on day 0 of AZD1222 vaccination. This receptor was taken from an adult in good health. The nucleotide sequence is TGTGCCAGCAGCTTACCAGGGGAAAAGACCCAGTACTTC. It specifies CASSLPGEKTQYF. The entire variable domain, with the stretches around the CDR3 drawn from the reference TRBV7-8 and TRBJ2-5 proteins, is GAGVSQSPRYKVAKRGQDVALRCDPISGHVSLFWYQQALGQGPEFLTYFQNEAQLDKSGLPSDRFFAERPEGSVSTLKIQRTQQEDSAVYLCASSLPGEKTQYFGPGTRLLVL.